This TCR beta chain was captured by sequencing in a study of blood T cells in healthy people across ages. Looked up from germline, CDR1 is SGHRS and CDR2 is YFSETQ. CDR3 length equals 15 residues. V lost 4 bases and J lost 6; bases outside the gene matches: 5. Sample-barcoded 5' priming and a J-beta primer mix drove a second PCR of about 6 to 12 cycles. Every cDNA molecule carried a tag from a template-switch adaptor bearing 12 random nucleotides. TCRdb redid the calling of the 5' RACE reads with MiXCR, one entry per CDR3 protein. Of 1.5 million to 2 million distinct CDR3 sequences in the sample, 28% were seen once.

The sequenced material came from blood. The TCR sequence derives from a woman aged 30 to 39 in good health. J is TRBJ2-2 and V is TRBV5-1; TRBD1 matches at 11 bases. CDR3 residues: CASSGGQGAAGELFF. The CDR3 bases are TGCGCCAGCAGCGGAGGACAGGGGGCAGCCGGGGAGCTGTTTTTT.